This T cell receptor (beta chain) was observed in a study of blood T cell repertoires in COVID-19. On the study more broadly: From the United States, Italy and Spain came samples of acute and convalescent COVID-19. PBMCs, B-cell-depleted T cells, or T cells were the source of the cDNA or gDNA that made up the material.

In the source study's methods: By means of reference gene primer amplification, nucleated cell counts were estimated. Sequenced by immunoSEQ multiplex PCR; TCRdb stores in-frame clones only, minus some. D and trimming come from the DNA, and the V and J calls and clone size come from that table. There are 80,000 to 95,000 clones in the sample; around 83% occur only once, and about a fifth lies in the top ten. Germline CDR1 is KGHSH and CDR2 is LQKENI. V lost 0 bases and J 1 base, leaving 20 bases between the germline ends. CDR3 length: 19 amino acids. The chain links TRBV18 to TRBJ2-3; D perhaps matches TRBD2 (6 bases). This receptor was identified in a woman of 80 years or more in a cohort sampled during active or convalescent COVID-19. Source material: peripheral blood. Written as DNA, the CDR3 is TGTGCCAGCTCACCACCGAGATGGGGGAGGTTGGACGGCACAGATACGCAGTATTTT. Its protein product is CASSPPRWGRLDGTDTQYF.